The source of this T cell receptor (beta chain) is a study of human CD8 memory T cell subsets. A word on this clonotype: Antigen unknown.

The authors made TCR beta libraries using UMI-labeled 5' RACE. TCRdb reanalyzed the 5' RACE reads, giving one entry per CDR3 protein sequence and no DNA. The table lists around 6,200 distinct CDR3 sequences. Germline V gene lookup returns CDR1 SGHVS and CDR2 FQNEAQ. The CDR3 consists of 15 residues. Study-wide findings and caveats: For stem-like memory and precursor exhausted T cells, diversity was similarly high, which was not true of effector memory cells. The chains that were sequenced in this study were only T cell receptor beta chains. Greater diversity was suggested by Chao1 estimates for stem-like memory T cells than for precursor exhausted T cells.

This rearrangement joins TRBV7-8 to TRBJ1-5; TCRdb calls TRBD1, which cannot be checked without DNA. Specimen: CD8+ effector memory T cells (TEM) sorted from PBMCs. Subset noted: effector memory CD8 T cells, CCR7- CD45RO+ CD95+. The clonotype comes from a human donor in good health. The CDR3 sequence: CASSLFSTGRQPQHF.